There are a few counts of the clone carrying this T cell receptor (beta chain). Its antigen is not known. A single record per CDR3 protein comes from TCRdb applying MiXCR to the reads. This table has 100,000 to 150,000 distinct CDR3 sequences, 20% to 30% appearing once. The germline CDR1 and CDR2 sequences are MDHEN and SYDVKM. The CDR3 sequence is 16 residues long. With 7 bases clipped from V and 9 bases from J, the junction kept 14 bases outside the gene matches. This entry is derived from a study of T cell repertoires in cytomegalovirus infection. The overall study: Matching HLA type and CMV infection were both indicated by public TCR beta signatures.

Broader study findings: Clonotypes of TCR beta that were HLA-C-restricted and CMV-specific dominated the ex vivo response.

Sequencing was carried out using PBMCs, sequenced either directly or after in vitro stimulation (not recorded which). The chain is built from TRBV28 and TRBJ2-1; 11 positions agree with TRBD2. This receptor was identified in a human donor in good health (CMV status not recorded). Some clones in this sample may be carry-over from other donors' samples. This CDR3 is CASIGIAGGPLSEQFF. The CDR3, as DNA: TGTGCCAGCATAGGTATAGCGGGAGGGCCTTTAAGTGAGCAGTTCTTC.